The source of this T cell receptor beta chain is a study of T cells expressing NK-cell markers. TCRdb reprocessed the 5' RACE reads; each CDR3 protein has one entry and no DNA is given. Its listing shows 350,000 to 400,000 distinct CDR3 sequences. This receptor was obtained from a woman in her fifties or sixties in good health. The sample was blood T cells: a sorted CD56 or NKG2C T cell subset, CD4+ or CD8+ T cells, or bulk PBMC T cells (not recorded which).

CDR3 residues: CATSFGLAGGPLNEQFF. The chain links TRBV24-1 to TRBJ2-1; no DNA is available, so the TRBD2 call from TCRdb remains unchecked. This CDR3 is built from 17 residues. Germline V lookup: CDR1 KGHDR, CDR2 SFDVKD.